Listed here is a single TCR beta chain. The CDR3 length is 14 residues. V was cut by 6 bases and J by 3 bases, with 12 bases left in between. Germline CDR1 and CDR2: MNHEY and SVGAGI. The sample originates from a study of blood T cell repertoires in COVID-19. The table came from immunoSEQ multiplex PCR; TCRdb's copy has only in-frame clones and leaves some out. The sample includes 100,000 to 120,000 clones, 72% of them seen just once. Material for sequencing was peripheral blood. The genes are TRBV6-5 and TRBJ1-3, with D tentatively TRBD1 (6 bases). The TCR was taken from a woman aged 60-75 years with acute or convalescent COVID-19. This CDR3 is CASRPDSLGNTIYF. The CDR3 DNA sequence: TGTGCCAGCAGGCCGGACAGTCTTGGAAACACCATATATTTT.